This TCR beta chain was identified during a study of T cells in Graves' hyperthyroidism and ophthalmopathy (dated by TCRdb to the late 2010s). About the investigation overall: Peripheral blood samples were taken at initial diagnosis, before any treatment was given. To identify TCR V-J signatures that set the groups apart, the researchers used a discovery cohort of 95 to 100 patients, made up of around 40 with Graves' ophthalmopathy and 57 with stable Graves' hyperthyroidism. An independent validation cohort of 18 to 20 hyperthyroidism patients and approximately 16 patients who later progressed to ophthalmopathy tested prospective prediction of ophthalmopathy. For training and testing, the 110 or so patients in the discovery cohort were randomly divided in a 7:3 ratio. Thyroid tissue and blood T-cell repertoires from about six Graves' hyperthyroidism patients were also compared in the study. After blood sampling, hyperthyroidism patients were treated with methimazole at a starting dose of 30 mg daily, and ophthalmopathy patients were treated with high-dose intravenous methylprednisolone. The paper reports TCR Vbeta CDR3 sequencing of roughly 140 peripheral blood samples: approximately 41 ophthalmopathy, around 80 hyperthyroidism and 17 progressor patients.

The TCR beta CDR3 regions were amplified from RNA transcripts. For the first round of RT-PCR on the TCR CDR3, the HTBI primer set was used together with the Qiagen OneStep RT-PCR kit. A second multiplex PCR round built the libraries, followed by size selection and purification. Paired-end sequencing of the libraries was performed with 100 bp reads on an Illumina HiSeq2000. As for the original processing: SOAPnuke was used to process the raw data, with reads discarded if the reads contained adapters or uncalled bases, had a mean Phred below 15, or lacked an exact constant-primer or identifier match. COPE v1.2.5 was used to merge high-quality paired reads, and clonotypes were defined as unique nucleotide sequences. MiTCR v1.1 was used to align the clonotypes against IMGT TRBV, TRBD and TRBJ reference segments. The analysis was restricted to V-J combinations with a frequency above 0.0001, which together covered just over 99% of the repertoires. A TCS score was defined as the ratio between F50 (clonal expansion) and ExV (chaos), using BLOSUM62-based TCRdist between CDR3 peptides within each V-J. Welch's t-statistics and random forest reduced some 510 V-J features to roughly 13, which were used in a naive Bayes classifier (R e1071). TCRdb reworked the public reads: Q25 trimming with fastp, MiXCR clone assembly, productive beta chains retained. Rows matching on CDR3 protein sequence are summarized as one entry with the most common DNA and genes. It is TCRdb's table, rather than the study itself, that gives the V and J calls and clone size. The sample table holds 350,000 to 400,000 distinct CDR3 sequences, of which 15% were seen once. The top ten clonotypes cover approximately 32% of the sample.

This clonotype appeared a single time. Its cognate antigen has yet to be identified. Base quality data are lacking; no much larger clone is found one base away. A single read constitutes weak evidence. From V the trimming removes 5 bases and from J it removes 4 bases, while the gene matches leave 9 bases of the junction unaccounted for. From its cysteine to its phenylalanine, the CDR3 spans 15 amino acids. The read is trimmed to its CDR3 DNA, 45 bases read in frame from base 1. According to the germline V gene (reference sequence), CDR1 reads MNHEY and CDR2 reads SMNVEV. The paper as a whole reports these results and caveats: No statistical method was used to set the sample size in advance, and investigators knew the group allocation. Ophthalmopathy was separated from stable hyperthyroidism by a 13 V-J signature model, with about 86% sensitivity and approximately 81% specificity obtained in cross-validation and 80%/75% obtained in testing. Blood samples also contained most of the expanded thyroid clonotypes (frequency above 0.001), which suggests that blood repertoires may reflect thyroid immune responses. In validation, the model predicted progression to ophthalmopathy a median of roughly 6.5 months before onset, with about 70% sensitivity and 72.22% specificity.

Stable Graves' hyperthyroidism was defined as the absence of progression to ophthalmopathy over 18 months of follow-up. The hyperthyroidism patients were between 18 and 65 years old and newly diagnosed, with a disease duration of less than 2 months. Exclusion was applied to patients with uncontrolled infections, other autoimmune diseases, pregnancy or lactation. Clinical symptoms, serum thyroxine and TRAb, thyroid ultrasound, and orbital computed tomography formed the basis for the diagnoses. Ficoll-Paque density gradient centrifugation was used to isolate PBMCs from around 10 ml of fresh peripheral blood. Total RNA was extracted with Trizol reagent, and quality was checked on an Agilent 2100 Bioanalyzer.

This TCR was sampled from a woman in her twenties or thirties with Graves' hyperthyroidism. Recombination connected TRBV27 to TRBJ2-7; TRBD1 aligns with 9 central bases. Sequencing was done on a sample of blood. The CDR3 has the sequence CASSPQGQGSYEQYF. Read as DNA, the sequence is TGTGCCAGCAGTCCCCAGGGACAGGGCTCGTACGAGCAGTACTTC.